This T cell receptor beta chain was documented in a study of spatial heterogeneity in lung cancer (dated by TCRdb to the late 2010s). The study in broad terms: Donors were 65 to 85 patients with early-stage, untreated non-small cell lung cancer from the lung TRACERx cohort. Follow-up PBMC samples were sequenced whenever available, with the median time to follow-up being 2 to 3 years after resection. TCR alpha and beta repertoires were quantitatively compared across multiple tumor regions, matched nontumor lung and blood in non-small cell lung cancer. At surgery, both alpha and beta chains were TCR-sequenced in about 200 tumor regions, fewer than 80 matched nontumor lung samples and over 50 PBMC samples. In the raw uncorrected reads, each unique combination of TCR and UMI appeared more than ten times on average. TCR repertoire features were related to nonsynonymous mutation counts determined by whole-exome sequencing of tumor tissue. More beta-chain than alpha-chain transcripts were consistently detected, likely reflecting higher beta-chain transcript abundance.

Library method: 5' RACE. The run used a NextSeq 500. In the TCR library protocol, a unique molecular identifier was attached to each TCR cDNA molecule so that PCR and sequencing errors could be corrected. The source study handled its data this way. Decombinator tools were used for TCR identification, UMI-based error correction and CDR3 extraction. TCRs above a frequency of 2 per 1,000, corresponding to the top 1% of the tumor frequency distribution, were defined as expanded. Each repertoire was subsampled 100 times to 5,000 TCRs, after which Renyi diversity was computed with the R vegan package. CDR3 similarity networks were built from amino acid triplet string-kernel similarity, with CDR3s being connected when pairwise similarity was above 0.82. TCRdb cleaned the public reads at Q25 with fastp, built clones with MiXCR and kept in-frame beta chains. Records with the same CDR3 protein are collapsed into one entry carrying the most frequent genes and DNA. TCRdb, not the authors, supplied the V and J calls. The table for this sample lists approximately 100,000 distinct CDR3 sequences; 15% to 20% of them were counted only once. The top ten constitute about a fifth of the sample.

Measured from the cysteine to the phenylalanine, the CDR3 is 16 residues long. Just the 48-base CDR3 DNA is kept, in frame starting at base 1. CDR1 SGHDT and CDR2 YYEEEE were looked up in the germline V gene. Trimming removed 2 bases from V and 2 bases from J, leaving 16 bases between the germline ends. About this clonotype: Its target antigen remains unknown. No qualities accompany the bases; no much larger clone lies one base away.

Study-wide findings and limitations: Additional single-cell paired TCR alpha and beta sequencing was considered necessary to confirm, at a functional level, the hypothesis that regional TCRs recognize regional mutations. Ubiquitous expanded tumor TCRs were detected in blood more often at tumor resection than at routine follow-up. Comparisons of baseline and follow-up blood repertoires included only 15 or so patients.

The label giving this sample's time point can be read as: blood at routine non-recurrence follow-up after resection. TCR sequencing used whole RNA extracted from tumor and nontumor lung tissue, or from cryopreserved PBMC samples, without cell sorting. Only patients with enough RNA available from two or more tumor regions were chosen for TCR sequencing. The sequence was collected from a male donor with early-stage non-small cell lung cancer. Sample: PBMCs, taken at follow-up. The chain links TRBV5-6 with TRBJ1-1, with TRBD1 as a weak D call on 6 bases. The CDR3 reads CASSFPGGARNTEAFF. The DNA is as follows: TGTGCCAGCAGCTTTCCCGGGGGGGCTCGTAACACTGAAGCTTTCTTT.